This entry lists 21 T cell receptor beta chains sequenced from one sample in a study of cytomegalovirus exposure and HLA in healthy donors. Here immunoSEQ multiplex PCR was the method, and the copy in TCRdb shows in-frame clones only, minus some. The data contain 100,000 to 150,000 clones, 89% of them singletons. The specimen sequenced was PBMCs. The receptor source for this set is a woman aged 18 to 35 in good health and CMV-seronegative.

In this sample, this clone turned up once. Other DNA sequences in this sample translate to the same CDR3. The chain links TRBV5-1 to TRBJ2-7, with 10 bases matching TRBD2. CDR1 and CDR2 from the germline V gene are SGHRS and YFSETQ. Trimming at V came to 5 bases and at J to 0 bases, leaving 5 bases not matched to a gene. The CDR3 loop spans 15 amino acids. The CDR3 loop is CASSLAGGSSYEQYF. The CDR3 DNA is TGCGCCAGCAGTTTAGCGGGGGGAAGCTCCTACGAGCAGTACTTC.

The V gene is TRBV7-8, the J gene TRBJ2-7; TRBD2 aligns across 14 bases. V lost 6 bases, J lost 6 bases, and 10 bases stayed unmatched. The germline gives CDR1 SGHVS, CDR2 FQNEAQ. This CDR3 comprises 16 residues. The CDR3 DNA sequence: TGTGCCAGCAGAAACCGTAAAGGGACTAGCGGGAGCGAGCAGTACTTC. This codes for CASRNRKGTSGSEQYF. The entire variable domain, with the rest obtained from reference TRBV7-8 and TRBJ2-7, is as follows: GAGVSQSPRYKVAKRGQDVALRCDPISGHVSLFWYQQALGQGPEFLTYFQNEAQLDKSGLPSDRFFAERPEGSVSTLKIQRTQQEDSAVYLCASRNRKGTSGSEQYFGPGTRLTVT.

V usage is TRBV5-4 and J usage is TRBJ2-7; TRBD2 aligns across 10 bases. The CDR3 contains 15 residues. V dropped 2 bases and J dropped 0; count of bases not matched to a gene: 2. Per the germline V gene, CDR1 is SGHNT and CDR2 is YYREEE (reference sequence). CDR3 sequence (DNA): TGTGCCAGCAGCTTTGGGACTAGCGTCTCCTACGAGCAGTACTTC. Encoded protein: CASSFGTSVSYEQYF.

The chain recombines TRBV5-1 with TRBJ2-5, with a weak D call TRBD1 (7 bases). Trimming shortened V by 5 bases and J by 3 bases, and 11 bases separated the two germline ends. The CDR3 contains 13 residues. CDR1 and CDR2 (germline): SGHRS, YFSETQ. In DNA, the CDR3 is TGCGCCAGCAGAGCCAGGGGGGAAGAGACCCAGTACTTC. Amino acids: CASRARGEETQYF. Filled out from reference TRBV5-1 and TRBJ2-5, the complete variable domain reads KAGVTQTPRYLIKTRGQQVTLSCSPISGHRSVSWYQQTPGQGLQFLFEYFSETQRNKGNFPGRFSGRQFSNSRSEMNVSTLELGDSALYLCASRARGEETQYFGPGTRLLVL.

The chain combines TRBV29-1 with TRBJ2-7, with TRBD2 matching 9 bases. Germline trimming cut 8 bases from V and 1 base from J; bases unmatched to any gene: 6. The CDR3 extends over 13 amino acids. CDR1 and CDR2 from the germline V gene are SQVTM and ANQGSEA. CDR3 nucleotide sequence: TGCAGCTTCAGGACTAGCGTATCCTACGAGCAGTACTTC. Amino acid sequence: CSFRTSVSYEQYF.

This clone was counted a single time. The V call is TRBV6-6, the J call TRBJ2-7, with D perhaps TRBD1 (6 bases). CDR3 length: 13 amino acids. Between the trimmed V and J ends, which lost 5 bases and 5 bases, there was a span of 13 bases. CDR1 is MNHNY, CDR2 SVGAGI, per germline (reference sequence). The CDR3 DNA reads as TGTGCCAGCAGTGACAGGCCCTTGGACGAGCAGTACTTC. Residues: CASSDRPLDEQYF.

CDR3 amino acids: CASSLVRGSNGYTF. In DNA form, the CDR3 reads TGTGCCAGCAGCTTGGTCCGAGGGTCGAATGGCTACACCTTC. The chain combines TRBV5-5 with TRBJ1-2; D is uncertain. Germline V lookup: CDR1 SGHKS, CDR2 YYEKEE (reference sequence). V lost 0 bases and J 6 bases, leaving 12 bases between the germline ends. The CDR3 sequence is 14 residues long.

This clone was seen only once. The CDR3 DNA is TGCGCCAGCAGCTTGACTTGGCAGGGGGCCGAAGAGCAGTACTTC. It yields the protein CASSLTWQGAEEQYF. This chain links TRBV5-1 with TRBJ2-7; 8 bases map to TRBD1. The CDR3 sequence is 15 residues long. Germline V gene sequence: CDR1 SGHRS, CDR2 YFSETQ. The V segment lost 1 base and the J segment 7 bases; nucleotides outside the gene matches: 10.

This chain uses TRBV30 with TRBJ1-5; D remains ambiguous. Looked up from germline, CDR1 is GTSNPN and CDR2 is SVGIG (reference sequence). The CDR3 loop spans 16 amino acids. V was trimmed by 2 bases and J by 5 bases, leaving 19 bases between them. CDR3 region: CAWSKRSWHPDQPQHF. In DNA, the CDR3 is TGTGCCTGGAGTAAGCGGAGTTGGCACCCTGATCAGCCCCAGCATTTT.

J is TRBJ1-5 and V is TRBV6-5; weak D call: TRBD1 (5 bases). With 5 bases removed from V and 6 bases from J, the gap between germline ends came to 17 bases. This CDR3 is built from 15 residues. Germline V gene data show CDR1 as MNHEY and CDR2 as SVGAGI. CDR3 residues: CASSRSALGGQPQHF. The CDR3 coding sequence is TGTGCCAGCAGTCGATCGGCCCTGGGGGGTCAGCCCCAGCATTTT.

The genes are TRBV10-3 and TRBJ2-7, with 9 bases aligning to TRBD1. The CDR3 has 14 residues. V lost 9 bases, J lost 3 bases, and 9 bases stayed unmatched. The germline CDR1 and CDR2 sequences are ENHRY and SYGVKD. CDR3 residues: CAIGVSDRGYEQYF. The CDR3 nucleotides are TGTGCCATTGGGGTATCGGACAGGGGCTACGAGCAGTACTTC.

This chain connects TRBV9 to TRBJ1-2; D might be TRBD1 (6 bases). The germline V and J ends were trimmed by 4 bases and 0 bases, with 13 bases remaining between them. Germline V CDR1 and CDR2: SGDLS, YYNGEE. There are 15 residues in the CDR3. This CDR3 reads CASSPGGITNYGYTF. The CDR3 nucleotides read TGTGCCAGCAGCCCGGGGGGCATTACTAACTATGGCTACACCTTC.

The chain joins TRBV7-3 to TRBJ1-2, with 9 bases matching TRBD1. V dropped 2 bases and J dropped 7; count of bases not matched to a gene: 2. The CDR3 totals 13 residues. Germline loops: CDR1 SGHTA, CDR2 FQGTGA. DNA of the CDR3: TGTGCCAGCAGCTTATGGGACAGGGCTGGCTACACCTTC. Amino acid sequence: CASSLWDRAGYTF.

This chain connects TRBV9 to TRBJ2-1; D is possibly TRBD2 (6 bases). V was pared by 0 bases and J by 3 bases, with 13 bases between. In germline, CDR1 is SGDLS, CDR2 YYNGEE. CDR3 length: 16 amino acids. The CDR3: CASSVEGGEFYNEQFF. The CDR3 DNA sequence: TGTGCCAGCAGCGTAGAGGGCGGGGAGTTCTACAATGAGCAGTTCTTC. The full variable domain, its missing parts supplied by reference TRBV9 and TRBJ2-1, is DSGVTQTPKHLITATGQRVTLRCSPRSGDLSVYWYQQSLDQGLQFLIQYYNGEERAKGNILERFSAQQFPDLHSELNLSSLELGDSALYFCASSVEGGEFYNEQFFGPGTRLTVL.

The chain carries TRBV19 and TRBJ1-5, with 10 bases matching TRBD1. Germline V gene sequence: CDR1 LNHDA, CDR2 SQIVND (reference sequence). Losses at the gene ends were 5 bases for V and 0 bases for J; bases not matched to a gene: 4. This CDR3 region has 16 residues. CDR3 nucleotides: TGTGCCAGTAGTGGGACAGGGGTCTATAGCAATCAGCCCCAGCATTTT. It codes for CASSGTGVYSNQPQHF.

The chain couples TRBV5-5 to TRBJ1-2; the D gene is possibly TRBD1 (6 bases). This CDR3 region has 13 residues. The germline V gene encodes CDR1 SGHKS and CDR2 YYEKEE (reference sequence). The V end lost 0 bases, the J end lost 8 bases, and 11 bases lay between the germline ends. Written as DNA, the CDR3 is TGTGCCAGCAGCTTGGGACAGGTCTTAGGCTACACCTTC. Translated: CASSLGQVLGYTF.

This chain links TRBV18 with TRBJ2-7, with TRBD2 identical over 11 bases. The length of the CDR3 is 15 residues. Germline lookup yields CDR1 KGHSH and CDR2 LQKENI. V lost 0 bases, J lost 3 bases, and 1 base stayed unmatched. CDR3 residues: CASSPPSGRGYEQYF. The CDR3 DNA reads TGTGCCAGCTCACCACCTAGCGGGAGGGGCTACGAGCAGTACTTC.

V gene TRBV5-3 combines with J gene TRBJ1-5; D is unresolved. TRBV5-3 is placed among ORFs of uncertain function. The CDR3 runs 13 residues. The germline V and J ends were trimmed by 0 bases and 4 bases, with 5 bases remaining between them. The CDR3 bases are TGTGCCAGAAGCTTGGGAACAAATCAGCCCCAGCATTTT. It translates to CARSLGTNQPQHF.

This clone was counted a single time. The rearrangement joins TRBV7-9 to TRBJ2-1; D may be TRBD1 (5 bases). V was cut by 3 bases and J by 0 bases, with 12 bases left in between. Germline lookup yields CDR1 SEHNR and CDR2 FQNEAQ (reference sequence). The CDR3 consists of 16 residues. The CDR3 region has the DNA TGTGCCAGCAGCTTTACGCGGACAAGCTCCTACAATGAGCAGTTCTTC. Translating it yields CASSFTRTSSYNEQFF.

The CDR3 DNA reads as TGTGCCAGCAGCCCTATACAGGGCTCGGTGGATGAGCAGTTCTTC. Translation gives CASSPIQGSVDEQFF. This sequence joins TRBV9 and TRBJ2-1; the D gene is possibly TRBD1 (6 bases). Trimming pared 4 bases from V and 8 bases from J, leaving 19 bases between. The CDR3 runs 15 residues. Germline V gene lookup returns CDR1 SGDLS and CDR2 YYNGEE.

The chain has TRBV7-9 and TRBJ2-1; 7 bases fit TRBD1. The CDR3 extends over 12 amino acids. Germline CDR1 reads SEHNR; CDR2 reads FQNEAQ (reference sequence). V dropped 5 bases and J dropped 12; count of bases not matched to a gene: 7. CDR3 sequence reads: CASSPGTVGQFF. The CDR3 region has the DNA TGTGCCAGCAGCCCAGGGACAGTCGGGCAGTTCTTC.